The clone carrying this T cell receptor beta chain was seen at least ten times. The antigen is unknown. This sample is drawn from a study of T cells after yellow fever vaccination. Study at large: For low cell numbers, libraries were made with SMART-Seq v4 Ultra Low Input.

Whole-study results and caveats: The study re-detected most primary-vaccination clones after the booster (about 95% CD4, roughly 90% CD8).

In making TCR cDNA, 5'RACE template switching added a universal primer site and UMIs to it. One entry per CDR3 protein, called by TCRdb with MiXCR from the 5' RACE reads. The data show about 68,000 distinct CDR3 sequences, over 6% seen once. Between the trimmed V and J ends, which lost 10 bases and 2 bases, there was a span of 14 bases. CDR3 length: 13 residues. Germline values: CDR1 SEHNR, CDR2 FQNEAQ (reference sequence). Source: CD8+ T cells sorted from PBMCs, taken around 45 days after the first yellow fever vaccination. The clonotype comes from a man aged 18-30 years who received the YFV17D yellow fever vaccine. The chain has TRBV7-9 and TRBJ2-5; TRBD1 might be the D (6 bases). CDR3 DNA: TGTGCCATAAACCACAGGGAACAAGAGACCCAGTACTTC. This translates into CAINHREQETQYF.